This entry concerns a single TCR beta chain. V gave up 4 bases and J gave up 5 bases; unmatched junction bases: 13. This CDR3 comprises 16 residues. Germline-derived CDR1 and CDR2 are MNHEY and SVGEGT. Original processing notes: Amplifying reference gene primers gave estimates of nucleated cell counts. The table came from immunoSEQ multiplex PCR; TCRdb's copy has only in-frame clones and leaves some out. The V and J calls and the clone size are those of that table, but D and trimming were determined from the DNA. Of around 69,000 clones listed, roughly 89% are singletons. The data originate from a study of blood T cell repertoires in COVID-19. Study in general: The United States, Italy and Spain provided the acute and convalescent COVID-19 samples. PBMCs, B-cell-depleted T cells, or T cells provided the cDNA or gDNA that made up the material.

J is TRBJ2-5 and V is TRBV6-2 or TRBV6-3; TRBD1 matches 7 bases. This clonotype was sampled from a woman aged 45-59 years with active COVID-19. What was sequenced was peripheral blood. CDR3 sequence reads: CASSFPPGGVKETQYF. CDR3 coding DNA: TGTGCCAGCAGTTTTCCGCCAGGGGGAGTGAAGGAGACCCAGTACTTC.